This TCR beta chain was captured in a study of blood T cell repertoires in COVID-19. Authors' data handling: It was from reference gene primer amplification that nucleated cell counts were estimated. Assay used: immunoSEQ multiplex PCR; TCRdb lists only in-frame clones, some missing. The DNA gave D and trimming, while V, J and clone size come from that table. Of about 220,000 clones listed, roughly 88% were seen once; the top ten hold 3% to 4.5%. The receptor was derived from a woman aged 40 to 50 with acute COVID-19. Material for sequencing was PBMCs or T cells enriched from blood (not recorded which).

Here the CDR3 reads CASSLVSADTQYF. The CDR3 DNA is TGTGCCAGCAGCCTCGTAAGCGCGGATACGCAGTATTTT. V usage is TRBV6-5 and J usage is TRBJ2-3; D gene ambiguous. There are 13 residues in the CDR3. V was shortened by 6 bases and J by 6 bases, with 13 bases between the two germline ends. Germline V gene lookup returns CDR1 MNHEY and CDR2 SVGAGI.